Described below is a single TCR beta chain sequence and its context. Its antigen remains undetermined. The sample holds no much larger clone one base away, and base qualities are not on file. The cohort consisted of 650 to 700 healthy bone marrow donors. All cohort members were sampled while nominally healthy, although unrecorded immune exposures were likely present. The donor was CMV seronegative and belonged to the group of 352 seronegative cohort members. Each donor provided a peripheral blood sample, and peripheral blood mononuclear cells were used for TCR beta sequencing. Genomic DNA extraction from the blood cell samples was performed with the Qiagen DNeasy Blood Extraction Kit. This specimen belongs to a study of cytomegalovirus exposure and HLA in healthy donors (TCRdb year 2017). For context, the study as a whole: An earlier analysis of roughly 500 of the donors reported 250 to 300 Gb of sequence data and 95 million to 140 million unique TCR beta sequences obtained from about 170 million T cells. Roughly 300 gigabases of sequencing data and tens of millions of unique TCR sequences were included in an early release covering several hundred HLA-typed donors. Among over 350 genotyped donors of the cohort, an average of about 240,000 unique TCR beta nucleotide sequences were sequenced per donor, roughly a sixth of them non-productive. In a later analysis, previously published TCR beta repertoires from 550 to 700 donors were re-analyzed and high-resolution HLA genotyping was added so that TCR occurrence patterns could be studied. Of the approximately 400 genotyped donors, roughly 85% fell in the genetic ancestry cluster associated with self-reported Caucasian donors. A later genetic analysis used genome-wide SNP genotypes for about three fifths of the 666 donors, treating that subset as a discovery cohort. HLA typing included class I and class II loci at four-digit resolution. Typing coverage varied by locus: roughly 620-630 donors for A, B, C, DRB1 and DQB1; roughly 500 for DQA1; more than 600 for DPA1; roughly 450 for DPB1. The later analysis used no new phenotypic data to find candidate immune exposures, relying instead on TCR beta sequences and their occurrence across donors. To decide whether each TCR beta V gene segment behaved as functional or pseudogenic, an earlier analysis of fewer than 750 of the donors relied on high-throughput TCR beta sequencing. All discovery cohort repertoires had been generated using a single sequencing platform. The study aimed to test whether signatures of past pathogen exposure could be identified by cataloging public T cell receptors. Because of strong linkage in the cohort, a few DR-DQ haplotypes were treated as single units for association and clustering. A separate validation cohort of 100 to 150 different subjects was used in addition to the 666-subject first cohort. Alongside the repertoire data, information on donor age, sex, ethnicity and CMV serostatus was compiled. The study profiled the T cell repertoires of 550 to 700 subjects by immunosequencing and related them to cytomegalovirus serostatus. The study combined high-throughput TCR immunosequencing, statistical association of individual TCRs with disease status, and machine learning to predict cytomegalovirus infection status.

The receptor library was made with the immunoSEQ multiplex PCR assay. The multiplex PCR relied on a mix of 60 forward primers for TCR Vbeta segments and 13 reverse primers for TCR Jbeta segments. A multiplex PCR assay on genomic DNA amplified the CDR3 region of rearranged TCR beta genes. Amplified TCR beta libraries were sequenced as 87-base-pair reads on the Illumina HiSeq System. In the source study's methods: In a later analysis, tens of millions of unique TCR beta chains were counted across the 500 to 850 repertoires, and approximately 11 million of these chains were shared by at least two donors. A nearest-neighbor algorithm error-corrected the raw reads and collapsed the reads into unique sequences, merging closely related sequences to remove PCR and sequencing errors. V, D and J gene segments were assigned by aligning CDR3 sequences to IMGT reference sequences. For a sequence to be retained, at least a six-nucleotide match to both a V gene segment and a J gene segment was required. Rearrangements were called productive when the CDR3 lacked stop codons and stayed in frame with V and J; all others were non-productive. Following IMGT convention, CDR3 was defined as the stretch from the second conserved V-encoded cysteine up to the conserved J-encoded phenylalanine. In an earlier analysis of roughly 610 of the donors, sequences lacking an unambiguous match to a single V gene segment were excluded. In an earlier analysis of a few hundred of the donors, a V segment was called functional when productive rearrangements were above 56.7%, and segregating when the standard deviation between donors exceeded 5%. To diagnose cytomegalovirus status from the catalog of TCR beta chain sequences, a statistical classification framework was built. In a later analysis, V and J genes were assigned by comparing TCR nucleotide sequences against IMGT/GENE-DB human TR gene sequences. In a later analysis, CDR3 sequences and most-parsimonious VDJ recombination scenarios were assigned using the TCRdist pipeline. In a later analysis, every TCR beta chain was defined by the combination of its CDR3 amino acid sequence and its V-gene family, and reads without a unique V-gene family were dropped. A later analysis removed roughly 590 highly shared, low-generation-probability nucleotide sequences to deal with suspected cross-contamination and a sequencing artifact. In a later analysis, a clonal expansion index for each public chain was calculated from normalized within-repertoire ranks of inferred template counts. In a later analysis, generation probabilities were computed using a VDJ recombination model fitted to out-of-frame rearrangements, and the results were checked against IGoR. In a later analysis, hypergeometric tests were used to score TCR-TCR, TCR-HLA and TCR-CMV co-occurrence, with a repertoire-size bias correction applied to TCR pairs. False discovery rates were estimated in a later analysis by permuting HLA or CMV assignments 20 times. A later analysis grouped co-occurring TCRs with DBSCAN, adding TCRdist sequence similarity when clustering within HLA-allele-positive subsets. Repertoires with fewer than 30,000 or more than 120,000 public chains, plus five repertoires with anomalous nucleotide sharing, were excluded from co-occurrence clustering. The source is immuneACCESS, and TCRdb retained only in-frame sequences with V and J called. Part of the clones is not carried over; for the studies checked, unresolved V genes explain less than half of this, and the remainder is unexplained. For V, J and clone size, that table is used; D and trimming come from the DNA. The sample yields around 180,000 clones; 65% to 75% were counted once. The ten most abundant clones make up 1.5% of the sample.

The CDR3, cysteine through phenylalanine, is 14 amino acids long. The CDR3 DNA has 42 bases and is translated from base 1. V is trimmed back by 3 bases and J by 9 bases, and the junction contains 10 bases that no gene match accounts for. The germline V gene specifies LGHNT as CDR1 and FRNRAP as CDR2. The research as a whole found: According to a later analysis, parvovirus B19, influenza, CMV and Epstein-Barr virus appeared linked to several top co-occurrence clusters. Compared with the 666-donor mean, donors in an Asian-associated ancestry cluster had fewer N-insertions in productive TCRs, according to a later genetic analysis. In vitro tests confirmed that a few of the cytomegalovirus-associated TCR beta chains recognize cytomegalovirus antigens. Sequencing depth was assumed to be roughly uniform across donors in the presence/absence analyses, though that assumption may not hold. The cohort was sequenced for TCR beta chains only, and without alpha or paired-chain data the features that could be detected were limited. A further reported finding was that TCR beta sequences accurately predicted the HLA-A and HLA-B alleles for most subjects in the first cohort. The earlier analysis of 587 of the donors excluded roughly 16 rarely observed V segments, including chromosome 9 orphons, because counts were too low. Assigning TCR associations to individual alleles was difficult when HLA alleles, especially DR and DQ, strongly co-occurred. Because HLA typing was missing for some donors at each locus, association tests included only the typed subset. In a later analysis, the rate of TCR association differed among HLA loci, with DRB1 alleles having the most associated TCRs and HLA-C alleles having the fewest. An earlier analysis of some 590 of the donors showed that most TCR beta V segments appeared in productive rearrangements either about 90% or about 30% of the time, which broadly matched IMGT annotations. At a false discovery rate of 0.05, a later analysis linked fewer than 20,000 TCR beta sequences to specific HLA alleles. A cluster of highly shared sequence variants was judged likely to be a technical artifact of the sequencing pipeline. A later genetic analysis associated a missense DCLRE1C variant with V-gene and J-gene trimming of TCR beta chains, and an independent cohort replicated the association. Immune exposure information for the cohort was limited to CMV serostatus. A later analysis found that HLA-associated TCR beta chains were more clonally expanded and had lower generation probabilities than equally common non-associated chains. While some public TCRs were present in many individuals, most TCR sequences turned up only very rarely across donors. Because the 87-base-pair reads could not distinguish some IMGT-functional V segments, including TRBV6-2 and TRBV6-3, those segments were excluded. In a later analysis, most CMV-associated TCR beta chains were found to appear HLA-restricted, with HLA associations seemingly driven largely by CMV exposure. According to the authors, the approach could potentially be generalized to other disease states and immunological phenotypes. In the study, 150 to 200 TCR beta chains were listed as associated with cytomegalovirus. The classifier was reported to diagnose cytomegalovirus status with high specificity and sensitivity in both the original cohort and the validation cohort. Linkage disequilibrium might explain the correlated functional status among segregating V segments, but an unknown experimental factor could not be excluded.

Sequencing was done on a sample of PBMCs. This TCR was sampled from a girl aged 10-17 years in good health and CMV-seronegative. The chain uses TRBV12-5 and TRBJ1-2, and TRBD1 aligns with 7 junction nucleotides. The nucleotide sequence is TGTGCTAGTGGTTTTGGGACAGAGAGCGCAAGCTACACCTTC. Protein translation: CASGFGTESASYTF. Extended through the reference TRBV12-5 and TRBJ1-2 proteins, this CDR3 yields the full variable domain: DARVTQTPRHKVTEMGQEVTMRCQPILGHNTVFWYRQTMMQGLELLAYFRNRAPLDDSGMPKDRFSAEMPDATLATLKIQPSEPRDSAVYFCASGFGTESASYTFGSGTRLTVV.